The 32 T cell receptor beta chains listed next were all sequenced from one sample in a study of CD8+CD57+ T cells in acquired aplastic anemia. Profiles of TCR beta VDJ and CDR3 were generated from a genomic DNA template. TCRdb re-called the reads with MiXCR, one entry per CDR3 protein. The table records approximately 250,000 distinct CDR3 sequences, roughly 82% of them present only once. Sequencing involved patients with CD8+CD57+ cell expansion previously shown by flow cytometry. The source material was sorted CD4+, CD8+, or CD8+CD57+ T cells (not recorded which) from PBMCs. These receptors were obtained from a human donor with aplastic anemia.

This clonotype occurred once. This chain links TRBV5-1 with TRBJ1-2; the D is unclear. The V and J ends lost 4 bases and 5 bases respectively, with 18 bases between them. The V gene's germline CDR1 is SGHRS and CDR2 YFSETQ. The CDR3 loop spans 15 amino acids. CDR3 sequence: CASSPTIGITYGYTF. DNA for the CDR3: TGCGCCAGCAGCCCTACCATCGGGATCACTTATGGCTACACCTTC.

Worth noting for this clonotype: It is likely a read error, because the conserved phenylalanine at the end of the CDR3 is missing. The limits of the CDR3 on the DNA are not certain, so only TCRdb's listed CDR3 is given. The chain couples TRBV7-8 to TRBJ2-3; TRBD1, the table's D call, lacks a check against the DNA. Germline lookup yields CDR1 SGHVS and CDR2 FQNEAQ. The CDR3 is 13 residues long, ends included. CDR3 protein: CASSLVGGADKQY.

This clonotype was detected only a few times. V usage is TRBV2 and J usage is TRBJ2-3; D unresolved. V was clipped by 7 bases and J by 7 bases, with 15 bases between them. Germline V gene lookup returns CDR1 SNHLY and CDR2 FYNNEI. The CDR3 is 13 residues long. The CDR3 loop reads CASTYTVSNTQYF. The CDR3 DNA follows: TGTGCCAGCACCTACACGGTTTCTAATACGCAGTATTTT.

With regard to this clonotype: At one boundary the junction diverges from the germline segment, which might be a read error. V is TRBV7-9 and J is TRBJ2-3, with D perhaps being TRBD1 or TRBD2 (6 bases each). Per the germline V gene, CDR1 is SEHNR and CDR2 is FQNEAQ (reference sequence). The CDR3 has 13 residues. CDR3 region: CASGVGGGEPQFF. CDR3 sequence (DNA): TGTGCCAGCGGCGTCGGGGGCGGGGAGCCGCAGTTTTTT. Combining the CDR3 with reference TRBV7-9 and TRBJ2-3 gives the whole variable domain DTGVSQNPRHKITKRGQNVTFRCDPISEHNRLYWYRQTLGQGPEFLTYFQNEAQLEKSRLLSDRFSAERPKGSFSTLEIQRTEQGDSAMYLCASGVGGGEPQFFGPGTRLTVL.

The chain carries TRBV29-1 and TRBJ2-1, with D perhaps TRBD1 or TRBD2 (6 bases each). The length of the CDR3 is 13 residues. Germline V gives CDR1 SQVTM, CDR2 ANQGSEA. Written as DNA, the CDR3 is TGCAGGGGGGCGGGACACGGTCCGGATGAGCAGTTCTTC. Its translation: CRGAGHGPDEQFF.

Turning to this clonotype: At one end the junction does not follow the germline gene, possibly because of a read error. This chain joins TRBV7-3 and TRBJ2-3; D unclear. The CDR3 has 14 amino acids. Germline V gene data show CDR1 as SGHTA and CDR2 as FQGTGA. CDR3 region: CASSVGSDTQSFGF. The CDR3 nucleotides read TGTGCCAGCAGCGTAGGGTCAGATACGCAGTCTTTTGGTTTT.

This clonotype was recorded at least ten times. This chain connects TRBV9 to TRBJ1-1; unclear D gene. The ends were cut back, 0 bases at V and 12 bases at J, with 21 bases in the middle. The germline V gene encodes CDR1 SGDLS and CDR2 YYNGEE. This CDR3 has 15 residues. CDR3 coding DNA: TGTGCCAGCAGCGTAGGGACCGCCCGAAATCAGCCCCCTTTCTTT. This encodes CASSVGTARNQPPFF.

The chain employs TRBV7-8 and TRBJ2-1; D is unresolved. Per germline, CDR1 SGHVS and CDR2 FQNEAQ. The V end lost 0 bases, the J end lost 14 bases, and 14 bases lay between the germline ends. There are 13 residues in the CDR3. CDR3: CASSLAGRRGKFF. The CDR3 region has the DNA TGTGCCAGCAGCTTAGCGGGTAGGCGTGGTAAGTTCTTC.

As DNA, the CDR3 is TGTGCCAGCAGCTCGGCGGGAGGGCACTCTACCCAGTATTTT. Amino acids: CASSSAGGHSTQYF. The rearrangement joins TRBV7-9 to TRBJ2-3; 9 nucleotides line up with TRBD2. The CDR3 loop spans 14 amino acids. Trimming removed 4 bases from V and 12 bases from J; junction bases left unmatched: 11. The germline CDR1 and CDR2 sequences are SEHNR and FQNEAQ (reference sequence).

This chain links TRBV5-1 with TRBJ2-3; D possibly matches TRBD1 or TRBD2 (5 bases each). The CDR3 length is 14 residues. V was shortened by 3 bases and J by 3 bases, with 11 bases between the two germline ends. Germline CDR1 is SGHRS and CDR2 is YFSETQ. The DNA for the CDR3 is TGCGCCAGCAGCTCGGGGCCAGGAACAGATACGCAGTATTTT. Amino acid sequence: CASSSGPGTDTQYF.

Details on this clonotype: As the CDR3 is not closed by the conserved phenylalanine or tryptophan, this likely results from a read error. Because the CDR3's place on the DNA is in doubt, the DNA is left out and the CDR3 is given as listed by TCRdb. CDR3 protein: CATSRDSEQENKNI. The chain joins TRBV15 to TRBJ2-5. Ends included, the CDR3 has 14 residues. Germline lookup yields CDR1 LNHNV and CDR2 YYDKDF (reference sequence).

This clonotype has ten or more counts. The chain joins TRBV7-2 to TRBJ1-1; TRBD1 might be the D (5 bases). The V end was cut by 6 bases, the J end by 5 bases, with 19 bases between. The CDR3 loop spans 15 amino acids. CDR1 and CDR2 (germline): SGHTA, FQGNSA. The CDR3 protein is CASSSMNAAGTEAFF. The CDR3 nucleotides read TGTGCCAGCAGTTCAATGAACGCGGCAGGGACTGAAGCTTTCTTT. Supplemented by reference TRBV7-2 and TRBJ1-1, the full variable domain reads GAGVSQSPSNKVTEKGKDVELRCDPISGHTALYWYRQSLGQGLEFLIYFQGNSAPDKSGLPSDRFSAERTGGSVSTLTIQRTQQEDSAVYLCASSSMNAAGTEAFFGQGTRLTVV.

The V call is TRBV5-1, the J call TRBJ2-3; D call uncertain. The CDR3 totals 12 residues. Germline CDR1 SGHRS, CDR2 YFSETQ. V shed 4 bases and J shed 14 bases, with 17 bases lying between them. CDR3 protein: CASSRGSGRMYF. Written as DNA, the CDR3 is TGCGCCAGCAGCAGAGGATCCGGTCGTATGTATTTT.

The rearrangement links TRBV7-6 to TRBJ1-2, with 8 bases fitting TRBD1. The V and J ends lost 5 bases and 11 bases, in that order; junction bases with no gene match: 19. The CDR3 is made up of 16 amino acids. Germline assignment: CDR1 SGHVS and CDR2 FNYEAQ. CDR3 coding DNA: TGTGCCAGCAGCGTACTACAGGGGGGACAAGAGACCCGGTACACCTTC. Amino acid sequence: CASSVLQGGQETRYTF.

The V call is TRBV9, the J call TRBJ1-2; D gene uncertain. Trimming took off 3 bases at V and 12 bases at J, with 24 bases between the two ends. The CDR3 extends over 15 amino acids. CDR1 SGDLS and CDR2 YYNGEE come from the germline V gene. CDR3 in amino acids: CASSGGAASNHPHTF. CDR3 DNA sequence: TGTGCCAGCAGCGGGGGTGCCGCGTCAAACCATCCCCACACCTTC. The full variable domain, with the rest looked up from reference TRBV9 and TRBJ1-2, is DSGVTQTPKHLITATGQRVTLRCSPRSGDLSVYWYQQSLDQGLQFLIQYYNGEERAKGNILERFSAQQFPDLHSELNLSSLELGDSALYFCASSGGAASNHPHTFGSGTRLTVV.

This clonotype has just one count. The rearrangement uses TRBV7-3 and TRBJ2-7; a possible D gene is TRBD1 (5 bases). The CDR3 contains 15 residues. V lost 5 bases and J 6 bases, leaving 20 bases between the germline ends. Germline assignment: CDR1 SGHTA and CDR2 FQGTGA. CDR3 DNA: TGTGCCAGCAGCGAAACCCTGACAGAGTTGGGCGAGCAGTACTTC. Protein sequence: CASSETLTELGEQYF.

The chain carries TRBV9 and TRBJ2-1; either TRBD1 or TRBD2 may fit D (5 bases each). The CDR3 covers 15 residues. From germline, CDR1 is SGDLS and CDR2 YYNGEE. Trimming left V 3 bases short and J 12 bases short, with 22 bases between. CDR3 coding DNA: TGTGCCAGCAGCGAAGGGACCGCCCGAAATCAGCCGCAGTTCTTC. The encoded protein is CASSEGTARNQPQFF.

J is TRBJ2-1 and V is TRBV7-8, with 9 nucleotides matching TRBD2. Germline V CDR1 and CDR2: SGHVS, FQNEAQ. The trim removed 2 bases at V and 13 bases at J, leaving 15 bases unmatched. The CDR3 contains 16 residues. CDR3 DNA: TGTGCCAGCAGCTTACAAAGAAGCGGGGGGAGCCATTATCAGTTCTTC. Its translation: CASSLQRSGGSHYQFF.

This clonotype was seen repeatedly, ten times or more. This could be a read error, since a much larger clone is one nucleotide away. J is TRBJ2-1 and V is TRBV11-3, with no clear D. Germline CDR1 SGHNT, CDR2 YENEEA. The V end was cut by 0 bases, the J end by 8 bases, with 17 bases between. The CDR3 extends over 16 amino acids. This chain's CDR3 is CASSLDLTNGQDEQFF. In DNA form, the CDR3 reads TGTGCCAGCAGCTTAGATCTGACAAACGGTCAGGATGAGCAGTTCTTC. The whole variable domain, remainder taken from reference TRBV11-3 and TRBJ2-1, is EAGVVQSPRYKIIEKKQPVAFWCNPISGHNTLYWYLQNLGQGPELLIRYENEEAVDDSQLPKDRFSAERLKGVDSTLKIQPAELGDSAVYLCASSLDLTNGQDEQFFGPGTRLTVL.

For this clonotype: Because it lacks the conserved phenylalanine or tryptophan at the end, this CDR3 is likely a read error. No DNA is shown, since the ends of the CDR3 on it are uncertain; the CDR3 is the one TCRdb lists. The chain combines TRBV2 with TRBJ2-1; the table's D call TRBD1 went unverified against the DNA. The germline V gene has CDR1 SNHLY and CDR2 FYNNEI. Counting both end residues, the CDR3 totals 16 amino acids. CDR3 protein: CASGDGGTDTQYYQPG.

A single count supports this clonotype. The conserved final phenylalanine or tryptophan is absent from the CDR3, which likely points to a read error. The DNA is left out, because the CDR3 cannot be placed on it with certainty; the CDR3 is given as TCRdb lists it. The chain links TRBV7-2 to TRBJ2-5; the table's D call of TRBD2 was not tested on the DNA. The CDR3 is 13 amino acids in total, end residues counted. Germline loops: CDR1 SGHTA, CDR2 FQGNSA. The CDR3 loop reads CATSDPGLAGNDT.

For this clonotype: Given the absence of the conserved phenylalanine or tryptophan at the CDR3 end, a read error is likely. V is TRBV4-1 and J is TRBJ2-7; D possibly corresponds to TRBD2 (6 bases). CDR1 MGHRA and CDR2 YSYEKL come from the germline V gene. V lost 1 base and J 2 bases, leaving 15 bases between the germline ends. The length of the CDR3 is 16 residues. CDR3 DNA sequence: TGCGCCAGCAGCCAAGGGTTAGGGAGCGGGCCCTACGAGCAGTACCTC. Its translation is CASSQGLGSGPYEQYL.

The gene calls are TRBV7-9 and TRBJ1-6, with D tentatively TRBD1 (6 bases). The CDR3 runs 13 residues. Trimming pared 5 bases from V and 9 bases from J, leaving 11 bases between. Germline loops: CDR1 SEHNR, CDR2 FQNEAQ (reference sequence). The CDR3 bases are TGTGCCAGCAGCCCGAAGACAGGTTCACCCCTCCACTTT. Translation: CASSPKTGSPLHF.

Remarks on this clonotype: Without the conserved terminal phenylalanine or tryptophan, this CDR3 likely stems from a read error. The DNA is omitted, as the CDR3 cannot be located on it reliably, and the CDR3 follows TCRdb's listing. The genes are TRBV2 and TRBJ1-1; the table's D call, TRBD1, was not checked against the DNA. Ends included, the CDR3 has 15 residues. Germline CDR1 and CDR2: SNHLY and FYNNEI. The CDR3 is CASGLDLTGTQESCS.

The chain carries TRBV7-2 and TRBJ1-2; possible D gene TRBD1, 6 bases. Trimming cost V 0 bases and J 13 bases, with 21 bases left between them. Germline V gene sequence: CDR1 SGHTA, CDR2 FQGNSA. The CDR3 has 15 amino acids. CDR3 nucleotides: TGTGCCAGCAGCTTAGCGGGGGCTGGGACCCAGTACTTCACCTTC. Translation: CASSLAGAGTQYFTF.

This clonotype was counted once. The V gene is TRBV7-9, the J gene TRBJ2-3; perhaps D is TRBD1 or TRBD2 (7 bases each). Trimming removed 5 bases at V and 3 bases at J, with 18 bases between. The CDR3 is 16 amino acids. CDR1 and CDR2 from the germline V gene are SEHNR and FQNEAQ (reference sequence). The CDR3 loop reads CASSPGGGHGTDTQYF. DNA of the CDR3: TGTGCCAGCAGCCCAGGGGGGGGGCATGGGACAGATACGCAGTATTTT.

Only a few counts were recorded for this clonotype. V is TRBV5-6 and J is TRBJ1-5; no firm D call. CDR1 SGHDT and CDR2 YYEEEE come from the germline V gene. This CDR3 has 15 amino acids. The ends were cut back, 4 bases at V and 4 bases at J, with 15 bases in the middle. The CDR3 DNA sequence: TGTGCCAGCAGCGTGGAGAGGGCCCGAAATCAGCCCCAGCATTTT. It yields the protein CASSVERARNQPQHF.

V is TRBV7-2 and J is TRBJ2-5, with D perhaps matching TRBD2 (5 bases). Trimming removed 2 bases at V and 7 bases at J, with 17 bases between. Germline loops: CDR1 SGHTA, CDR2 FQGNSA. The CDR3 loop spans 15 amino acids. DNA of the CDR3: TGTGCCAGCAGCTTAACGGGAAGCCCAGATACGACCCAGTACTTC. This encodes CASSLTGSPDTTQYF.

Concerning this clonotype itself: One junction end does not reproduce the germline sequence, and a read error may be involved. J is TRBJ1-2 and V is TRBV11-3, with 9 bases identical to TRBD1. The V gene's germline CDR1 is SGHNT and CDR2 YENEEA. The CDR3 has 14 residues. The CDR3 sequence is CASCSTGGSYGYAF. The CDR3 DNA is TGTGCCAGCTGCTCCACAGGGGGCAGCTATGGCTACGCCTTC.

V gene TRBV2 combines with J gene TRBJ1-2; D is perhaps TRBD1 (6 bases). The CDR3 runs to 13 residues. Trimming stripped 8 bases from V and 4 bases from J, with 14 bases between. The germline V gene has CDR1 SNHLY and CDR2 FYNNEI. The CDR3 DNA sequence: TGTGCCAGCCAAATAGGGGGTGGCTATGGCTACACCTTC. Translation: CASQIGGGYGYTF.

There are a few counts of this clonotype. A read error may account for a junction end that differs from germline. This chain uses TRBV7-8 with TRBJ1-6; TRBD1 might be the D (6 bases). This CDR3 is built from 16 residues. Germline V gene data show CDR1 as SGHVS and CDR2 as FQNEAQ. CDR3 sequence reads: CASSLAGGGYTSPLHF. The CDR3 DNA follows: TGTGCCAGCAGCTTGGCGGGGGGCGGCTATACTTCACCCCTCCACTTT.

This rearrangement joins TRBV7-2 to TRBJ2-3; maybe TRBD2 (5 bases). The CDR3 consists of 14 residues. Germline CDR1 SGHTA, CDR2 FQGNSA. The V end lost 3 bases, the J end lost 4 bases, and 11 bases lay between the germline ends. The CDR3 spells CASSFSGNPDTQYF. For the CDR3, the DNA is TGTGCCAGCAGCTTCTCGGGAAACCCAGATACGCAGTATTTT.